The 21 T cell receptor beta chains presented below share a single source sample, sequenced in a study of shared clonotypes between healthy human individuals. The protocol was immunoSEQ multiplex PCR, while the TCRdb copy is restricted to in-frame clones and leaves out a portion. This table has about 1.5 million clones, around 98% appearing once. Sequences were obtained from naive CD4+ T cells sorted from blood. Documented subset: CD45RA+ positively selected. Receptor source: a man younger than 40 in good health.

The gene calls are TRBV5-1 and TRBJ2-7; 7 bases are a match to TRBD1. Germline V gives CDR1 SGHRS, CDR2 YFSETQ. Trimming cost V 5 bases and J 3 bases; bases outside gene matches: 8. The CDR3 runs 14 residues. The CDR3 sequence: CASSPSGQYYEQYF. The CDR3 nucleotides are TGCGCCAGCAGTCCATCGGGACAGTACTACGAGCAGTACTTC. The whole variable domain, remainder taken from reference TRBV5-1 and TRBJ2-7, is KAGVTQTPRYLIKTRGQQVTLSCSPISGHRSVSWYQQTPGQGLQFLFEYFSETQRNKGNFPGRFSGRQFSNSRSEMNVSTLELGDSALYLCASSPSGQYYEQYFGPGTRLTVT.

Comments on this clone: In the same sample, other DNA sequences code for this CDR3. The CDR3, as DNA: TGTGCCAGCAGCGTAGAGGGGCTCGGGACCGGGGAGCTGTTTTTT. This gives the protein CASSVEGLGTGELFF. The J gene is TRBJ2-2, the V gene TRBV9; D is possibly TRBD1 (5 bases). The CDR3 length is 15 residues. V dropped 0 bases and J dropped 5 bases, with 11 bases sitting between them. CDR1 and CDR2 from the germline V gene are SGDLS and YYNGEE.

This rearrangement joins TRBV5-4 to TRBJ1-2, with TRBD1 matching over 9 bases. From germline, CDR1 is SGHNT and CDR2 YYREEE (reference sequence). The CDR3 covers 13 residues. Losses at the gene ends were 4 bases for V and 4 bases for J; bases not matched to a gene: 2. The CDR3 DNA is TGTGCCAGCAGCGGGACAGGGTCCTATGGCTACACCTTC. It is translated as CASSGTGSYGYTF.

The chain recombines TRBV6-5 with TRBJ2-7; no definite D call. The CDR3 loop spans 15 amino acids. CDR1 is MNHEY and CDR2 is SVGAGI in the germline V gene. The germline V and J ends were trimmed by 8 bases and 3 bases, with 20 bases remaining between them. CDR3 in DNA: TGTGCCAGCTCTTCAGACCGCGAATCTAGCTACGAGCAGTACTTC. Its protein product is CASSSDRESSYEQYF.

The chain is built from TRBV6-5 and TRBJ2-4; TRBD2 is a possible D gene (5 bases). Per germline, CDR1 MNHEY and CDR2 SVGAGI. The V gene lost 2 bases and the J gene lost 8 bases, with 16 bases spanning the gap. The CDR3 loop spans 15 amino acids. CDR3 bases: TGTGCCAGCAGTTACGGTAGCCGGGGTTCTGACATTCAGTACTTC. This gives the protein CASSYGSRGSDIQYF.

CDR3 nucleotides: TGTGCCATCAGTGAGCGCCAAGGGACCTCTGGAAACACCATATATTTT. It codes for CAISERQGTSGNTIYF. The chain has TRBV10-3 and TRBJ1-3; maybe TRBD1 (5 bases). The germline CDR1 and CDR2 sequences are ENHRY and SYGVKD. V dropped 2 bases and J dropped 0 bases, with 11 bases sitting between them. This CDR3 is 16 amino acids long.

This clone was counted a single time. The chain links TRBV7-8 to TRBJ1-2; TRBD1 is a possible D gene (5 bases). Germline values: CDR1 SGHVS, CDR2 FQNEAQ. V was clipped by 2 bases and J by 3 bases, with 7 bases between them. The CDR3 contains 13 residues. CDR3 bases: TGTGCCAGCAGCTTACCGACAGACTATGGCTACACCTTC. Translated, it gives CASSLPTDYGYTF.

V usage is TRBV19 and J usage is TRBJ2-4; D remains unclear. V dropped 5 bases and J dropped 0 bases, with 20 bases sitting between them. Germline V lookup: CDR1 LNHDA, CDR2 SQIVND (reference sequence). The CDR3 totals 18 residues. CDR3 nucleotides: TGTGCCAGTAGTTCCCTCCATGGATTGGGTCTAGCCAAAAACATTCAGTACTTC. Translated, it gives CASSSLHGLGLAKNIQYF.

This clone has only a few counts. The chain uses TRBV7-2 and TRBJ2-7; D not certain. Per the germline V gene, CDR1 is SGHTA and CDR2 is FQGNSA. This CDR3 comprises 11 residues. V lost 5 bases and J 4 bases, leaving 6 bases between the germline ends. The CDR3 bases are TGTGCCAGCAGCCCCCAGTACGAGCAGTACTTC. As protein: CASSPQYEQYF.

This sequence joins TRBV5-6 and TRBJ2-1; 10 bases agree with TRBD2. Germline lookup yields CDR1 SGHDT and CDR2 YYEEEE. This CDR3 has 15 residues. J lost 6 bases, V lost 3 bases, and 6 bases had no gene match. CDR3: CASSCLAGVCNEQFF. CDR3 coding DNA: TGTGCCAGCAGCTGCCTAGCGGGAGTTTGCAATGAGCAGTTCTTC. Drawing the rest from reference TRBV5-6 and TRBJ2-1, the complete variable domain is DAGVTQSPTHLIKTRGQQVTLRCSPKSGHDTVSWYQQALGQGPQFIFQYYEEEERQRGNFPDRFSGHQFPNYSSELNVNALLLGDSALYLCASSCLAGVCNEQFFGPGTRLTVL.

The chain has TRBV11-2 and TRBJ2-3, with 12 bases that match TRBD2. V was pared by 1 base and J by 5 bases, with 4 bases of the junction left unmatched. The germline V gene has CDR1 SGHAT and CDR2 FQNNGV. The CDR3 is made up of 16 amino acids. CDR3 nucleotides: TGTGCCAGCAGCTTAGTACTAGCGGGAGGAGGAGATACGCAGTATTTT. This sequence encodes CASSLVLAGGGDTQYF.

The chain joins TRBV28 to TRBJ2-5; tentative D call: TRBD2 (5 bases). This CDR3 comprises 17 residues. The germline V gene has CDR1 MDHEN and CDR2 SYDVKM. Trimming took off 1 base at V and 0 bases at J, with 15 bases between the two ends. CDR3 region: CASSLLDSAPYQETQYF. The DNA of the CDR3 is TGTGCCAGCAGTTTATTAGATAGCGCGCCGTACCAAGAGACCCAGTACTTC.

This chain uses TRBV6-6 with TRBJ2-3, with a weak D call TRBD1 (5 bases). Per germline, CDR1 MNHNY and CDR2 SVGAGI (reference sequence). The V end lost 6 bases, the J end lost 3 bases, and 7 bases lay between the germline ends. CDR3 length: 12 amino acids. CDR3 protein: CASRQVTDTQYF. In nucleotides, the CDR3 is TGTGCCAGCAGACAGGTAACAGATACGCAGTATTTT.

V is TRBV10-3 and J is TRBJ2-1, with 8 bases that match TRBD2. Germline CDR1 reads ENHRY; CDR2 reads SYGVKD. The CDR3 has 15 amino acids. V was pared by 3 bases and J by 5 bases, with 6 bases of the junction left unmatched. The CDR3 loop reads CAISDGTSGHNEQFF. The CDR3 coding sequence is TGTGCCATCAGTGACGGCACTAGCGGTCACAATGAGCAGTTCTTC.

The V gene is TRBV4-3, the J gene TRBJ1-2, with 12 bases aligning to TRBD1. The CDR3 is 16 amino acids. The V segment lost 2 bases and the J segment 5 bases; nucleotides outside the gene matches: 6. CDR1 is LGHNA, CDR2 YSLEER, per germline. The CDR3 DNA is TGCGCCAGCAGCCAATCTGGGACAGGGGGCGCGTATGGCTACACCTTC. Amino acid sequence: CASSQSGTGGAYGYTF.

The chain's CDR3 is CASSPWGQGSRETQYF. Here the CDR3 DNA reads TGTGCCAGCAGTCCCTGGGGGCAGGGATCGAGGGAGACCCAGTACTTC. The gene calls are TRBV28 and TRBJ2-5, with a weak D call TRBD1 (6 bases). The CDR3 runs 16 residues. V lost 5 bases and J lost 5, with 21 bases in between. Germline V gene data show CDR1 as MDHEN and CDR2 as SYDVKM. The whole variable domain, filled in from reference TRBV28 and TRBJ2-5, reads DVKVTQSSRYLVKRTGEKVFLECVQDMDHENMFWYRQDPGLGLRLIYFSYDVKMKEKGDIPEGYSVSREKKERFSLILESASTNQTSMYLCASSPWGQGSRETQYFGPGTRLLVL.

The CDR3 reads CASSQDRREQYF. The CDR3 region has the DNA TGCGCCAGCAGCCAAGACCGTCGTGAGCAGTACTTC. The chain uses TRBV4-1 and TRBJ2-7; no clear D. Germline CDR1 MGHRA, CDR2 YSYEKL. CDR3 size: 12 residues. The V end lost 0 bases, the J end lost 7 bases, and 7 bases lay between the germline ends.

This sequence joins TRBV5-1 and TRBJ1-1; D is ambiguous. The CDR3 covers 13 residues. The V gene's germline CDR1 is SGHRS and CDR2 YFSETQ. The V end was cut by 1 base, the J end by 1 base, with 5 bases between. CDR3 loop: CASSLTKNTEAFF. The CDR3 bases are TGCGCCAGCAGCTTGACTAAGAACACTGAAGCTTTCTTT.

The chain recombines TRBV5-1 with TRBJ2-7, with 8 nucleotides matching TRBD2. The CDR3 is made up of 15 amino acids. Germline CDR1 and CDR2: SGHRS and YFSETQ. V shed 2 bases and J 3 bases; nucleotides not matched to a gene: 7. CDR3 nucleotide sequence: TGCGCCAGCAGCTTCTTAGCGGGAATGGACTACGAGCAGTACTTC. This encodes CASSFLAGMDYEQYF.

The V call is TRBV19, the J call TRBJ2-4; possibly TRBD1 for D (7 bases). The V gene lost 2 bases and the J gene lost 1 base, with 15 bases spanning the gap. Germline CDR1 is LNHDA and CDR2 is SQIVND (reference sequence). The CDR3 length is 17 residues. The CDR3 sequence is CASSIQGGLKAKNIQYF. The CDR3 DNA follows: TGTGCCAGTAGTATACAGGGGGGCTTGAAGGCCAAAAACATTCAGTACTTC. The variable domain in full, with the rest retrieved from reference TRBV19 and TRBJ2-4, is DGGITQSPKYLFRKEGQNVTLSCEQNLNHDAMYWYRQDPGQGLRLIYYSQIVNDFQKGDIAEGYSVSREKKESFPLTVTSAQKNPTAFYLCASSIQGGLKAKNIQYFGAGTRLSVL.

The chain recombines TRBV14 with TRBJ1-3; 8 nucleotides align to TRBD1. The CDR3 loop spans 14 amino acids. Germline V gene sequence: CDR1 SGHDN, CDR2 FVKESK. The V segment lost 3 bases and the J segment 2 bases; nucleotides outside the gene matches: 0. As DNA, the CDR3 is TGTGCCAGCAGCCAGGGACAGGCTGGAAACACCATATATTTT. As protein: CASSQGQAGNTIYF.